Listed here are 18 T cell receptor beta chains from one sample, sequenced in a study of breast tumors, draining lymph nodes, adjacent tissues. MiXCR was run by TCRdb on the multiplex PCR reads, yielding one entry per CDR3 protein. The table includes approximately 210,000 distinct CDR3 sequences, less than 40% detected once. Axillary draining lymph nodes of breast cancer patients supplied the node samples. The sequenced sample consisted of axillary lymph node tissue. These receptors came from a female donor with breast cancer. Some clones in this sample may be carry-over from other donors' samples.

The rearrangement links TRBV6-6 to TRBJ2-1, with a possible D match to TRBD2 (6 bases). Trimming took off 7 bases at V and 4 bases at J, with 11 bases between the two ends. This CDR3 is built from 13 residues. Germline V gives CDR1 MNHNY, CDR2 SVGAGI (reference sequence). The chain's CDR3 is CASNRDFYNEQFF. DNA for the CDR3: TGTGCCAGCAACCGGGACTTTTACAATGAGCAGTTCTTC.

The rearrangement joins TRBV12-3 or TRBV12-4 to TRBJ2-7; 8 nucleotides line up with TRBD2. The CDR3 length is 17 residues. With 4 bases clipped from V and 7 bases from J, the junction kept 18 bases outside the gene matches. In DNA form, the CDR3 reads TGTGCCAGCAGTTCCCGCCCCGGGCTAGCGGGCCTCAATGAGCAGTACTTC. This translates into CASSSRPGLAGLNEQYF.

This clonotype was seen many times. CDR3 nucleotides: TGTGCCACCAGTGGGGGGGCAGGGGGAAGTCAGCCCCAGCATTTT. It specifies CATSGGAGGSQPQHF. The chain recombines TRBV24-1 with TRBJ1-5; 7 bases are shared with TRBD1. The CDR3 covers 15 residues. Germline V gene sequence: CDR1 KGHDR, CDR2 SFDVKD. V was pared by 5 bases and J by 6 bases, with 9 bases of the junction left unmatched.

This clonotype has at least ten counts. V is TRBV7-9 and J is TRBJ2-1, with unresolved D. The germline V and J ends were trimmed by 1 base and 2 bases, with 6 bases remaining between them. The germline gives CDR1 SEHNR, CDR2 FQNEAQ (reference sequence). The CDR3 extends over 14 amino acids. The CDR3 protein is CASSLGLAYNEQFF. The DNA of the CDR3 is TGTGCCAGCAGCTTAGGGCTAGCCTACAATGAGCAGTTCTTC.

This clonotype came up a few times. The gene calls are TRBV5-4 and TRBJ2-1, with a tentative D call TRBD2 (6 bases). The germline V and J ends were trimmed by 4 bases and 6 bases, with 17 bases remaining between them. The CDR3 sequence is 15 residues long. Germline CDR1 reads SGHNT; CDR2 reads YYREEE (reference sequence). The CDR3 is CASSQGLESSNEQFF. CDR3 in DNA: TGTGCCAGCAGCCAGGGACTTGAAAGTAGCAATGAGCAGTTCTTC.

This chain connects TRBV5-6 to TRBJ1-4; 10 bases line up with TRBD1. J was trimmed by 6 bases and V by 0 bases; bases with no gene match: 2. CDR3 size: 15 residues. The V gene's germline CDR1 is SGHDT and CDR2 YYEEEE. The CDR3 sequence: CASSLVGTGDEKLFF. CDR3 nucleotides: TGTGCCAGCAGCTTGGTGGGGACAGGGGATGAAAAACTGTTTTTT.

Many counts were recorded for this clonotype. The chain combines TRBV15 with TRBJ1-2, with a weak D call TRBD1 (5 bases). The germline V and J ends were trimmed by 1 base and 7 bases, with 10 bases remaining between them. This CDR3 has 13 amino acids. From germline, CDR1 is LNHNV and CDR2 YYDKDF (reference sequence). The CDR3 reads CATSRVDSAGYTF. The CDR3 DNA reads TGTGCCACCAGCAGAGTCGACAGCGCTGGCTACACCTTC.

This clonotype was seen ten or more times. CDR3 nucleotide sequence: TGTGCCAGCAGTTACTCGGGAGACTACGAGCAGTACTTC. It encodes CASSYSGDYEQYF. The chain carries TRBV6-6 and TRBJ2-7; possible D gene TRBD2, 5 bases. The CDR3 is made up of 13 amino acids. Trimming removed 0 bases from V and 3 bases from J, with 6 bases in between. The germline CDR1 and CDR2 sequences are MNHNY and SVGAGI (reference sequence).

Details on this clonotype: A much larger clone differs by one base, so this may be a read error. The V and J genes are TRBV7-2 and TRBJ1-6; D ambiguous. The length of the CDR3 is 15 residues. In germline, CDR1 is SGHTA, CDR2 FQGNSA. The CDR3 region is CANSLVGLVNSPLHF. The CDR3 region has the DNA TGTGCCAACAGCTTAGTGGGTTTAGTTAATTCACCCCTCCACTTT. Looking up the rest from reference TRBV7-2 and TRBJ1-6 gives the full variable domain: GAGVSQSPSNKVTEKGKDVELRCDPISGHTALYWYRQSLGQGLEFLIYFQGNSAPDKSGLPSDRFSAERTGGSVSTLTIQRTQQEDSAVYLCANSLVGLVNSPLHFGNGTRLTVT.

CDR3 bases: TGTGCCAGCAGTCCGCTCGGTCCTAGCGGGGGCGAGCAGTATGAGCAGTTCTTC. Protein: CASSPLGPSGGEQYEQFF. The V gene is TRBV6-2 or TRBV6-3, the J gene TRBJ2-1; 10 nucleotides line up with TRBD2. This CDR3 spans 18 amino acids. Unmatched junction bases numbered 18, after V lost 5 bases and J lost 8 bases. Per the germline V gene, CDR1 is MNHEY and CDR2 is SVGEGT.

Ten or more counts support this clonotype. The chain is built from TRBV7-2 and TRBJ2-4, with no clear D. CDR1 SGHTA and CDR2 FQGNSA come from the germline V gene. V was cut by 0 bases and J by 6 bases, with 3 bases left in between. This CDR3 is 12 amino acids long. The CDR3 DNA follows: TGTGCCAGCAGCTTAGCTCGAAACATTCAGTACTTC. Its translation: CASSLARNIQYF.

This clonotype was detected many times. An end of the junction does not agree with germline; a read error may underlie this. The chain carries TRBV7-7 and TRBJ2-7; 7 nucleotides align to TRBD1. There are 14 residues in the CDR3. Per germline, CDR1 SSHAT and CDR2 FNYEAQ (reference sequence). The CDR3 here is CASRPARDSYEQYF. In DNA, the CDR3 is TGTGCTAGCAGACCCGCCCGGGACAGCTACGAGCAGTACTTC.

In this sample, this clonotype turned up many times. This chain connects TRBV5-5 to TRBJ1-2; no clear D gene. V shed 0 bases and J shed 6 bases, with 15 bases lying between them. Germline values: CDR1 SGHKS, CDR2 YYEKEE (reference sequence). There are 15 residues in the CDR3. CDR3 bases: TGTGCCAGCAGCTTGGGCTGGCCCTTAGCCGATGGCTACACCTTC. Its translation: CASSLGWPLADGYTF. The full variable domain, completed using reference TRBV5-5 and TRBJ1-2, is DAGVTQSPTHLIKTRGQQVTLRCSPISGHKSVSWYQQVLGQGPQFIFQYYEKEERGRGNFPDRFSARQFPNYSSELNVNALLLGDSALYLCASSLGWPLADGYTFGSGTRLTVV.

V is TRBV20-1 and J is TRBJ1-6; 9 bases match TRBD1. Germline V gene lookup returns CDR1 DFQATT and CDR2 SNEGSKA (reference sequence). V was pared by 0 bases and J by 9 bases, with 12 bases of the junction left unmatched. This CDR3 has 17 amino acids. CDR3 sequence (DNA): TGCAGTGCTAGAGAAAGGGGGACAGGGTCCCTAGGTTCACCCCTCCACTTT. Protein product: CSARERGTGSLGSPLHF.

This clonotype was recorded many times. The chain carries TRBV11-2 and TRBJ2-5; a weak D match, TRBD1 (6 bases). The length of the CDR3 is 15 residues. The V end lost 1 base, the J end lost 2 bases, and 11 bases lay between the germline ends. Germline V gene data show CDR1 as SGHAT and CDR2 as FQNNGV. The chain's CDR3 is CASSLVQGRQETQYF. In nucleotides, the CDR3 is TGTGCCAGCAGCTTAGTACAGGGCAGACAAGAGACCCAGTACTTC. Combining the CDR3 with reference TRBV11-2 and TRBJ2-5 gives the whole variable domain EAGVAQSPRYKIIEKRQSVAFWCNPISGHATLYWYQQILGQGPKLLIQFQNNGVVDDSQLPKDRFSAERLKGVDSTLKIQPAKLEDSAVYLCASSLVQGRQETQYFGPGTRLLVL.

The J gene is TRBJ2-7, the V gene TRBV25-1, with D unclear. With 3 bases removed from V and 5 bases from J, the gap between germline ends came to 17 bases. Germline CDR1 is MGHDK and CDR2 is SYGVNS. This CDR3 spans 15 amino acids. CDR3 loop: CASSEDLGISHEQYF. As DNA, the CDR3 is TGTGCCAGCAGTGAGGATCTGGGGATCAGCCACGAGCAGTACTTC.

This clonotype was seen many times. The gene calls are TRBV6-5 and TRBJ2-6; D perhaps matches TRBD1 (6 bases). The V end lost 5 bases, the J end lost 3 bases, and 11 bases lay between the germline ends. This CDR3 has 15 residues. Germline values: CDR1 MNHEY, CDR2 SVGAGI. CDR3 sequence reads: CASSPQGHGANVLTF. The CDR3 bases are TGTGCCAGCAGTCCCCAGGGGCATGGGGCCAACGTCCTGACTTTC.

In this sample, this clonotype turned up many times. The J gene is TRBJ1-5, the V gene TRBV2; 8 positions agree with TRBD1. CDR1 is SNHLY and CDR2 is FYNNEI in the germline V gene. The CDR3 spans 14 residues. V gave up 6 bases and J gave up 7 bases; unmatched junction bases: 8. The CDR3 region is CASRAGGSGQPQHF. CDR3 nucleotide sequence: TGTGCCAGCAGAGCAGGGGGCTCGGGACAGCCCCAGCATTTT.